This paragraph covers one TCR beta chain sequence. The specificity of this receptor is unknown. No clone much larger than this one lies a single base away; base qualities are absent. This record comes from a study of relationships among human T cell subsets (dated by TCRdb to 2010 to 2012). With regard to the full study: The study sequenced eight distinct T cell populations from blood: pan T, CD8 cytotoxic, regulatory, Th1, Th2, naive plus transitional, activated and memory cells. The investigation overall reported the following: More than 60% of CD8+ cytotoxic sequences came from clones with more than 100 reads, while the regulatory and Th2 subsets showed few clones of that size. The considerable overlap in CDR3s among Th1, Th2 and regulatory T cells was taken as suggesting that cell fate choices are stochastic. V, D and J usage, CDR3 length and N-nucleotide additions showed no statistically significant differences among the seven subsets. T cell counts went unrecorded for a couple of pan T samples, which were processed alongside pan B cells. The bead-based sorting could not exclude a CD4+CD8+ double-positive population.

Library creation used multiplex PCR. Sequenced on a 454 GS FLX. TCR alpha and beta CDR3 regions were amplified from mRNA by semiquantitative ARM-PCR. In ARM-PCR, tagged nested gene-specific primers were used first, and communal superprimers then performed exponential amplification. Before the second amplification round was performed on first-round PCR products, the nested primers were removed by exonuclease. The amplicons were sequenced on the 454 platform, a system that can rapidly sequence millions of DNA fragments without cloning bias. A read was counted as effective if the read could be mapped to both V and J germline segments. As for the authors' bioinformatics: IRmap, which uses pyromap, a Smith-Waterman modification adapted to 454 sequencing errors, was used to assign reads to germline V, D and J segments. To filter D-beta assignments, cutoffs were set at the 99th percentile of the alignment scores obtained from simulated random sequences. CDR3 was defined as the amino acids lying between the conserved V-segment Y[YFLI]C motif and the J-segment [FW]GXGT motif. Repertoire diversity was estimated with a compound Poisson process model previously applied to large-scale EST data. A cross-contamination detection procedure was applied to argue against sample contamination as the source of shared CDR3s. The raw public reads went through TCRdb reprocessing: fastp at Q25, MiXCR clone calling, in-frame beta chains kept. Entries that share a CDR3 protein sequence are merged under the most common genes and DNA. These V and J calls originate from TCRdb's pipeline instead of the authors' own analysis. The sample data list about 2,900 distinct CDR3 sequences, and approximately 84% of these were observed just once. The top ten clones comprise about 16% of the sample.

V gives up 2 bases and J gives up 1 base, and the segment between their germline ends measures 12 bases. In the germline V gene (reference sequence), CDR1 corresponds to DFQATT and CDR2 to SNEGSKA. CDR3 length: 15 amino acids, cysteine to phenylalanine. Solely the CDR3 DNA is kept, with 45 bases framed from the first base. To isolate the T cell subsets, Miltenyi superparamagnetic beads coated with subset-specific monoclonal antibodies were used. Peripheral blood was used as the source from which all T cell populations were isolated. Ficoll separation was used to obtain mononuclear cells from whole blood, after which anti-CD14 microbeads were used to deplete monocytes. Right after isolation, the cell populations were resuspended in RNAprotect reagent. The pan T sample comprised CD3+ T cells in general.

Input material: total T cells sorted from blood. The label giving this sample's cell subset or site can be read as: CD3+ T cells in general. The chain is assembled from TRBV20-1 and TRBJ1-5; 6 matching bases give a weak D call of TRBD1. The sequence was collected from a man aged 35 to 55 in good health. The CDR3 corresponds to CSARLGGHSNQPQHF. The bases read TGCAGTGCTAGATTGGGGGGGCACAGCAATCAGCCCCAGCATTTT.